This is a list of T cell receptor beta chains from one sample in a study of T cells after yellow fever vaccination. TCRdb reanalysed the 5' RACE reads using MiXCR and keeps one entry per CDR3 protein. The sample lists hundreds of thousands of distinct CDR3 sequences; about 17% were seen once. Sequenced material: PBMCs, taken less than 6 days after the first yellow fever vaccination. These receptors all come from a man aged 18 to 30 who received the YFV17D yellow fever vaccine. The CDR3 runs from the conserved cysteine through the conserved F or W. Fields, in order: D gene, J gene, clone size, V gene, CDR3 DNA, CDR3 protein. A D gene is named only where the DNA matches it firmly. Not every row has a clone size; where given, it reads once, few, many or a size class.

D gene: TRBD2
J gene: TRBJ2-1
clone size: many
V gene: TRBV7-9
CDR3 DNA: TGTGCCAGCACCCGCCGGGGGGGCCCGAATGAGCAGTTCTTC
CDR3 protein: CASTRRGGPNEQFF

D gene: NA
J gene: TRBJ1-2
clone size: few
V gene: TRBV29-1
CDR3 DNA: TGCAGCCTAACAAAGGGACATGCGGATGGCTACACCTTC
CDR3 protein: CSLTKGHADGYTF

D gene: NA
J gene: TRBJ2-2
clone size: NA
V gene: TRBV4-2
CDR3 DNA: TGTGCCAGCACCCTACTGGGCGGGGAGCTGTTTTTT
CDR3 protein: CASTLLGGELFF

D gene: TRBD1
J gene: TRBJ1-2
clone size: many
V gene: TRBV6-6
CDR3 DNA: TGTGCCAGCAGTCTCGGGACAGGGTATGGCTACACCTTC
CDR3 protein: CASSLGTGYGYTF

D gene: TRBD1
J gene: TRBJ1-5
clone size: NA
V gene: TRBV5-1
CDR3 DNA: TGCGCCAGCAGCCTCGGAGGGGGCTTCGGCAATCAGCCCCAGCATTTT
CDR3 protein: CASSLGGGFGNQPQHF

D gene: NA
J gene: TRBJ2-7
clone size: many
V gene: TRBV29-1
CDR3 DNA: TGCAGCGTTGAAAAGGACAGCAACTACGAGCAGTACTTC
CDR3 protein: CSVEKDSNYEQYF

D gene: NA
J gene: TRBJ2-5
clone size: few
V gene: TRBV7-9
CDR3 DNA: TGTGCCAGCAGCTCAGGCAATAAAGAGACCCAGTACTTC
CDR3 protein: CASSSGNKETQYF

D gene: TRBD2
J gene: TRBJ2-1
clone size: NA
V gene: TRBV12-3/TRBV12-4
CDR3 DNA: TGTGCCAGCAGACGTAGCGGGGGGGCCTACAATGAGCAGTTCTTC
CDR3 protein: CASRRSGGAYNEQFF

D gene: NA
J gene: TRBJ2-2
clone size: few
V gene: TRBV15
CDR3 DNA: TGTGCCACCAGCAGAACAGGGCTGATCTTCGCCGGGGAGCTGTTTTTT
CDR3 protein: CATSRTGLIFAGELFF

D gene: NA
J gene: TRBJ1-1
clone size: NA
V gene: TRBV7-2
CDR3 DNA: NA
CDR3 protein: CASSFLWTDNTEAFF

D gene: TRBD2
J gene: TRBJ2-5
clone size: few
V gene: TRBV10-2
CDR3 DNA: TGCGCCAGCAGGGCTAGCGGCCAAGAGACCCAGTACTTC
CDR3 protein: CASRASGQETQYF

D gene: TRBD2
J gene: TRBJ2-3
clone size: NA
V gene: TRBV20-1
CDR3 DNA: TGCAGTGCTAGCCAAGCGGGGGGCTACACAGATACGCAGTATTTT
CDR3 protein: CSASQAGGYTDTQYF

D gene: NA
J gene: TRBJ2-5
clone size: NA
V gene: TRBV4-1
CDR3 DNA: TGCGCCAGCAGCCAAGTTTGGGGGGCGGGCGAGACCCAGTACTTC
CDR3 protein: CASSQVWGAGETQYF

D gene: TRBD1
J gene: TRBJ1-2
clone size: few
V gene: TRBV19
CDR3 DNA: TGTGCCAGTAGTGCCGGGGACAGAGCTTCGGGCTACACCTTC
CDR3 protein: CASSAGDRASGYTF

D gene: NA
J gene: TRBJ2-3
clone size: few
V gene: TRBV5-6
CDR3 DNA: TGTGCCAGCAGCTTGCCAGGAGGTGACTTAGGCACAGATACGCAGTATTTT
CDR3 protein: CASSLPGGDLGTDTQYF

D gene: NA
J gene: TRBJ2-5
clone size: NA
V gene: TRBV6-1
CDR3 DNA: TGTGCCAGCAGAAACGGACAGTCACAAGAGACCCAGTACTTC
CDR3 protein: CASRNGQSQETQYF

D gene: NA
J gene: TRBJ2-1
clone size: NA
V gene: TRBV4-3
CDR3 DNA: TGCGCCAGCAGCCAACATCCGGGGGAGCAGTTCTTC
CDR3 protein: CASSQHPGEQFF

D gene: NA
J gene: TRBJ2-1
clone size: NA
V gene: TRBV15
CDR3 DNA: TGTGCCACCATCAGAGATCGGGCCCCCCCCCACAATGAGCAGTTCTTC
CDR3 protein: CATIRDRAPPHNEQFF

D gene: NA
J gene: TRBJ2-6
clone size: NA
V gene: TRBV18
CDR3 DNA: TGTGCCAGCTCGGAGGGGGCTGGCAACGTCCTGACTTTC
CDR3 protein: CASSEGAGNVLTF

D gene: NA
J gene: TRBJ2-1
clone size: NA
V gene: TRBV7-2
CDR3 DNA: TGTGCCAGCAGCTTAGGGGGGACGCTAAAAGACAATGAGCAGTTCTTC
CDR3 protein: CASSLGGTLKDNEQFF

D gene: TRBD1
J gene: TRBJ2-6
clone size: few
V gene: TRBV12-3/TRBV12-4
CDR3 DNA: TGTGCCATCGGGACAGGGGAATTTTCTGGGGCCAACGTCCTGACTTTC
CDR3 protein: CAIGTGEFSGANVLTF

D gene: NA
J gene: TRBJ2-1
clone size: few
V gene: TRBV7-2
CDR3 DNA: TGTGCCAGCAGCGGCGGGACGGACTCCTACAATGAGCAGTTCTTC
CDR3 protein: CASSGGTDSYNEQFF

D gene: NA
J gene: TRBJ1-6
clone size: few
V gene: TRBV5-1
CDR3 DNA: TGCGCCAGCAGCTTCATGGGGAAGAATTCACCCCTCCACTTT
CDR3 protein: CASSFMGKNSPLHF

D gene: NA
J gene: TRBJ2-3
clone size: few
V gene: TRBV7-9
CDR3 DNA: TGTGCCAGCAGCCCCCGGTCCCATCGCACAGATACGCAGTATTTT
CDR3 protein: CASSPRSHRTDTQYF

D gene: TRBD2
J gene: TRBJ2-1
clone size: NA
V gene: TRBV27
CDR3 DNA: TGTGCCAGCAGTACTAGCGGGGGGGAAAAATACAATGAGCAGTTCTTC
CDR3 protein: CASSTSGGEKYNEQFF

D gene: NA
J gene: TRBJ2-1
clone size: NA
V gene: TRBV11-2
CDR3 DNA: TGTGCCAGCAGCTTAGAACTGGGATGGGGCAATGAGCAGTTCTTC
CDR3 protein: CASSLELGWGNEQFF